What follows is one TCR beta chain and its context. This sample was included in a study of control samples from healthy donors and cancer patients. Method: immunoSEQ multiplex PCR; TCRdb's copy keeps in-frame clones and lacks some. The sample contains approximately 150,000 clones, more than 80% of which appear only once. The ends were cut back, 4 bases at V and 1 base at J, with 5 bases in the middle. CDR1 is MRHNA and CDR2 is SNTAGT in the germline V gene. CDR3 length: 14 residues. The sequenced sample consisted of blood. The chain carries TRBV6-4 and TRBJ2-6, with D unclear. The clonotype originates from a young man in good health. DNA for the CDR3: TGTGCCAGCAGTGCCGGGTCTGGGGCCAACGTCCTGACTTTC. Protein sequence: CASSAGSGANVLTF.